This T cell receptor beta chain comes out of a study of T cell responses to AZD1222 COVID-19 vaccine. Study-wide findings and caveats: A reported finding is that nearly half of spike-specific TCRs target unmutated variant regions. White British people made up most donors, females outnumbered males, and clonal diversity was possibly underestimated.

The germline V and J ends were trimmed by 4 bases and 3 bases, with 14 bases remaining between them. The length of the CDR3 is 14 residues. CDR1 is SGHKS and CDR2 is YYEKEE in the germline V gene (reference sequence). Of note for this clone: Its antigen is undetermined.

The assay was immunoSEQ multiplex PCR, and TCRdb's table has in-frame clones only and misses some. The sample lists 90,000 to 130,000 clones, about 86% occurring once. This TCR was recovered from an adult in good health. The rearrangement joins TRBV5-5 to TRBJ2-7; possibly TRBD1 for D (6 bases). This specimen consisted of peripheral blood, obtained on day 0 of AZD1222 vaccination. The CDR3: CASSPIQGFYEQYF. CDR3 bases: TGTGCCAGCAGCCCCATTCAGGGGTTCTACGAGCAGTACTTC.